The 27 T cell receptor beta chains below were found in one sample sequenced in a study of brain T cells in children with intractable seizures. Repertoires were generated with immunoSEQ multiplex PCR, while TCRdb's copy carries only in-frame clones and drops some. The data contain about 64,000 clones, around 95% of them singletons. This specimen consisted of peripheral blood, obtained at surgery. These receptors were collected from a boy younger than two with focal cortical dysplasia and intractable seizures.

This clone was detected once. The chain joins TRBV9 to TRBJ2-6; unclear D gene. From germline, CDR1 is SGDLS and CDR2 YYNGEE. V gave up 0 bases and J gave up 0 bases, with 4 bases separating them. This CDR3 contains 15 residues. The CDR3 DNA reads TGTGCCAGCAGCGTAGAGAACTCTGGGGCCAACGTCCTGACTTTC. This codes for CASSVENSGANVLTF. The variable domain in full, with the rest retrieved from reference TRBV9 and TRBJ2-6, is DSGVTQTPKHLITATGQRVTLRCSPRSGDLSVYWYQQSLDQGLQFLIQYYNGEERAKGNILERFSAQQFPDLHSELNLSSLELGDSALYFCASSVENSGANVLTFGAGSRLTVL.

The J gene is TRBJ1-2, the V gene TRBV19; TRBD1 is a possible D gene (5 bases). This CDR3 region has 17 residues. In germline, CDR1 is LNHDA, CDR2 SQIVND (reference sequence). Deletions cut 4 bases from V and 0 bases from J, with 18 bases between. The CDR3 DNA sequence: TGTGCCAGTAGTAACCCACCAGACAGACTTACTAACTATGGCTACACCTTC. Encoded protein: CASSNPPDRLTNYGYTF. Supplemented by reference TRBV19 and TRBJ1-2, the full variable domain reads DGGITQSPKYLFRKEGQNVTLSCEQNLNHDAMYWYRQDPGQGLRLIYYSQIVNDFQKGDIAEGYSVSREKKESFPLTVTSAQKNPTAFYLCASSNPPDRLTNYGYTFGSGTRLTVV.

CDR3 in amino acids: CSVRSPNTGELFF. The CDR3, as DNA: TGCAGCGTGAGGTCACCTAACACCGGGGAGCTGTTTTTT. This chain connects TRBV29-1 to TRBJ2-2, with D uncertain. V lost 6 bases and J lost 2, with 10 bases in between. Germline V gives CDR1 SQVTM, CDR2 ANQGSEA. The CDR3 is 13 residues long.

This rearrangement joins TRBV4-2 to TRBJ2-5; 10 nucleotides line up with TRBD2. The length of the CDR3 is 15 residues. CDR1 and CDR2 (germline): LGHNA, YNFKEQ. With V trimmed by 2 bases and J by 5 bases, 5 bases remained unmatched. CDR3 in DNA: TGTGCCAGCAGCCAAACGACTAGCGGGTGGGAGACCCAGTACTTC. Translating it yields CASSQTTSGWETQYF.

In its sample, this clone was seen once. The V gene is TRBV28, the J gene TRBJ2-5; no clear D. Trimming left V 2 bases short and J 5 bases short, with 18 bases between. From germline, CDR1 is MDHEN and CDR2 SYDVKM. This CDR3 has 16 residues. CDR3 nucleotide sequence: TGTGCCAGCAGTTTAACGACCTTCCGGATCCCGGAGACCCAGTACTTC. Protein product: CASSLTTFRIPETQYF.

This sequence joins TRBV7-2 and TRBJ2-7; no reliable D call. V was cut by 1 base and J by 3 bases, with 10 bases left in between. The CDR3 totals 14 residues. In germline, CDR1 is SGHTA, CDR2 FQGNSA. The CDR3 region is CASSLVGSFYEQYF. DNA of the CDR3: TGTGCCAGCAGCTTAGTAGGCAGCTTCTACGAGCAGTACTTC. The full variable domain, in which reference TRBV7-2 and TRBJ2-7 provide the parts outside the CDR3, is GAGVSQSPSNKVTEKGKDVELRCDPISGHTALYWYRQSLGQGLEFLIYFQGNSAPDKSGLPSDRFSAERTGGSVSTLTIQRTQQEDSAVYLCASSLVGSFYEQYFGPGTRLTVT.

On this clone itself: The same CDR3 arises from other DNA sequences in this sample as well. CDR3 in DNA: TGCGCCAGCAGCCAAGGGGGTTCGGGCTCCTACGAGCAGTACTTC. It codes for CASSQGGSGSYEQYF. V gene TRBV4-3 combines with J gene TRBJ2-7, with D unresolved. V was clipped by 1 base and J by 0 bases, with 10 bases between them. The CDR3 is 15 residues long. CDR1 and CDR2 (germline): LGHNA, YSLEER.

CDR3 residues: CASSQEGPGGASYEQYF. CDR3 coding DNA: TGCGCCAGCAGCCAAGAAGGCCCGGGGGGCGCTTCTTACGAGCAGTACTTC. This chain joins TRBV4-1 and TRBJ2-7; maybe TRBD2 (7 bases). The V end lost 0 bases, the J end lost 4 bases, and 19 bases lay between the germline ends. The CDR3 is 17 amino acids. CDR1 and CDR2 from the germline V gene are MGHRA and YSYEKL.

The chain carries TRBV27 and TRBJ1-2, with 8 bases lining up with TRBD1. The V and J ends lost 2 bases and 4 bases, in that order; junction bases with no gene match: 12. Germline CDR1 reads MNHEY; CDR2 reads SMNVEV (reference sequence). The CDR3 contains 17 residues. For the CDR3, the DNA is TGTGCCAGCAGTTTAACCCATCTCGACAGGGGCACCTATGGCTACACCTTC. Its translation: CASSLTHLDRGTYGYTF.

This clone was recorded once. This rearrangement joins TRBV5-1 to TRBJ2-3; no clear D. Trimming removed 0 bases at V and 5 bases at J, with 10 bases between. Per germline, CDR1 SGHRS and CDR2 YFSETQ. This CDR3 region has 14 residues. As DNA, the CDR3 is TGCGCCAGCAGCTTGGTGGTAGAGATAGATACGCAGTATTTT. Translation: CASSLVVEIDTQYF.

The chain is built from TRBV19 and TRBJ2-1, with 9 nucleotides matching TRBD2. Losses at the gene ends were 3 bases for V and 10 bases for J; bases not matched to a gene: 10. The CDR3 extends over 15 amino acids. Germline V gene sequence: CDR1 LNHDA, CDR2 SQIVND (reference sequence). CDR3 region: CASSIRRGGSREQFF. For the CDR3, the DNA is TGTGCCAGTAGTATTCGGCGGGGGGGCTCGCGAGAGCAGTTCTTC. The full variable domain, in which reference TRBV19 and TRBJ2-1 provide the parts outside the CDR3, is DGGITQSPKYLFRKEGQNVTLSCEQNLNHDAMYWYRQDPGQGLRLIYYSQIVNDFQKGDIAEGYSVSREKKESFPLTVTSAQKNPTAFYLCASSIRRGGSREQFFGPGTRLTVL.

The gene calls are TRBV3-1 (or the pseudogene TRBV3-2) and TRBJ2-5; weak D call: TRBD2 (5 bases). Trimming took off 1 base at V and 0 bases at J, with 9 bases between the two ends. The CDR3 sequence is 15 residues long. CDR1 and CDR2 from the germline V gene are LGHDT and YNNKEL (reference sequence). This CDR3 is CASSQVTGYQETQYF. The DNA for the CDR3 is TGTGCCAGCAGCCAAGTTACGGGGTACCAAGAGACCCAGTACTTC.

V is TRBV7-2 and J is TRBJ2-2; TRBD2 might be the D (6 bases). V was trimmed by 3 bases and J by 6 bases, leaving 11 bases between them. The CDR3 contains 14 residues. The germline V gene has CDR1 SGHTA and CDR2 FQGNSA. CDR3 in DNA: TGTGCCAGCAGCTTCCTCAGCGGGCCCGGGGAGCTGTTTTTT. Translation: CASSFLSGPGELFF.

This chain connects TRBV7-9 to TRBJ1-1; 7 bases agree with TRBD1. Per germline, CDR1 SEHNR and CDR2 FQNEAQ (reference sequence). The CDR3 covers 15 residues. V shed 0 bases and J 1 base; nucleotides not matched to a gene: 2. The CDR3 loop reads CASSLARTGNTEAFF. The CDR3 bases are TGTGCCAGCAGCTTAGCCCGGACAGGGAACACTGAAGCTTTCTTT.

The chain uses TRBV20-1 and TRBJ2-5; D is possibly TRBD1 (6 bases). The V and J ends lost 3 bases and 5 bases respectively, with 10 bases between them. Germline CDR1 reads DFQATT; CDR2 reads SNEGSKA (reference sequence). This CDR3 comprises 12 residues. The CDR3 sequence is CSASGRGETQYF. CDR3 bases: TGCAGTGCTAGTGGCAGGGGCGAGACCCAGTACTTC.

This clone has more than one count but fewer than ten. The chain recombines TRBV12-5 with TRBJ1-2, with D tentatively TRBD1 (6 bases). This CDR3 has 15 amino acids. The germline V gene has CDR1 LGHNT and CDR2 FRNRAP. V was trimmed by 2 bases and J by 7 bases, leaving 17 bases between them. DNA of the CDR3: TGTGCTAGTGGTTTGCCCCCTTCCAGGGGAGGTGGCTACACCTTC. Translating gives CASGLPPSRGGGYTF.

The chain carries TRBV4-3 and TRBJ1-6, with a weak D call TRBD1 (6 bases). Germline loops: CDR1 LGHNA, CDR2 YSLEER. With 1 base removed from V and 9 bases from J, the gap between germline ends came to 13 bases. The CDR3 covers 15 residues. The CDR3 DNA is TGCGCCAGCAGCCAAGGGACTTTGGGGGCTTCACCCCTCCACTTT. It yields the protein CASSQGTLGASPLHF.

This rearrangement joins TRBV6-5 to TRBJ1-2; 7 bases fit TRBD1. The CDR3 contains 15 residues. The V segment lost 1 base and the J segment 6 bases; nucleotides outside the gene matches: 8. Germline V gives CDR1 MNHEY, CDR2 SVGAGI. The CDR3 spells CASSYLGGDSHGYTF. The CDR3 bases are TGTGCCAGCAGTTACTTGGGGGGGGACAGTCATGGCTACACCTTC.

This clone was detected only once. The chain's CDR3 is CASRHSEPLGYTF. CDR3 bases: TGCGCCAGCAGGCATTCAGAGCCTTTGGGCTACACCTTC. This sequence joins TRBV5-1 and TRBJ1-2, with D unclear. The CDR3 contains 13 residues. Trimming cost V 5 bases and J 8 bases, with 16 bases left between them. Germline-derived CDR1 and CDR2 are SGHRS and YFSETQ.

This clone was seen just once. The chain recombines TRBV19 with TRBJ2-3; TRBD2 matches 11 bases. With V trimmed by 3 bases and J by 11 bases, 1 base remained unmatched. Germline loops: CDR1 LNHDA, CDR2 SQIVND (reference sequence). The CDR3 runs 12 residues. CDR3 nucleotides: TGTGCCAGTAGTATGCTAGCGGGAGGGCAGTATTTT. This encodes CASSMLAGGQYF. Variable domain in full (rest from reference TRBV19 and TRBJ2-3): DGGITQSPKYLFRKEGQNVTLSCEQNLNHDAMYWYRQDPGQGLRLIYYSQIVNDFQKGDIAEGYSVSREKKESFPLTVTSAQKNPTAFYLCASSMLAGGQYFGPGTRLTVL.

The chain couples TRBV4-1 to TRBJ1-2; 10 bases line up with TRBD1. CDR1 and CDR2 from the germline V gene are MGHRA and YSYEKL. Unmatched junction bases numbered 10, after V lost 2 bases and J lost 1 base. The CDR3 has 18 residues. The CDR3 coding sequence is TGCGCCAGCAGCCAACGGACCCGGGACAGGGGACTTAACTATGGCTACACCTTC. Its translation: CASSQRTRDRGLNYGYTF.

The gene calls are TRBV19 and TRBJ2-7; 14 bases are shared with TRBD2. Germline V lookup: CDR1 LNHDA, CDR2 SQIVND (reference sequence). The CDR3 is 14 amino acids. The junction had 2 bases not matched to a gene; V was cut back by 6 bases and J by 4 bases. The chain's CDR3 is CASSRTSGRYEQYF. CDR3 sequence (DNA): TGTGCCAGTAGCCGGACTAGCGGGAGGTACGAGCAGTACTTC.

The rearrangement links TRBV28 to TRBJ1-1, with D perhaps TRBD1 (6 bases). The CDR3 is 15 amino acids. Per the germline V gene, CDR1 is MDHEN and CDR2 is SYDVKM. The V end lost 2 bases, the J end lost 0 bases, and 10 bases lay between the germline ends. CDR3 loop: CASSLGGRLNTEAFF. DNA for the CDR3: TGTGCCAGCAGTTTAGGGGGGCGATTGAACACTGAAGCTTTCTTT.

The chain combines TRBV15 with TRBJ2-2; D tentatively fits TRBD1 or TRBD2 (6 bases each). V was shortened by 4 bases and J by 0 bases, with 18 bases between the two germline ends. The CDR3 spans 18 residues. Per the germline V gene, CDR1 is LNHNV and CDR2 is YYDKDF (reference sequence). CDR3 nucleotide sequence: TGTGCCACCAGCAAAAACTTTGGAGGGGGAACGAACACCGGGGAGCTGTTTTTT. Translated, it gives CATSKNFGGGTNTGELFF.

The chain employs TRBV11-3 and TRBJ2-1; 8 nucleotides align to TRBD2. Germline CDR1 is SGHNT and CDR2 is YENEEA. The CDR3 contains 15 residues. V was pared by 3 bases and J by 7 bases, with 8 bases of the junction left unmatched. The CDR3 protein is CASSLDGGAGNEQFF. The CDR3 DNA reads as TGTGCCAGCAGCTTGGACGGGGGGGCCGGGAATGAGCAGTTCTTC.

This chain links TRBV28 with TRBJ1-3; the D gene is possibly TRBD1 (5 bases). Trimming pared 5 bases from V and 0 bases from J, leaving 14 bases between. There are 16 residues in the CDR3. Germline V gene lookup returns CDR1 MDHEN and CDR2 SYDVKM. CDR3 amino acids: CASSKPGTVSGNTIYF. CDR3 DNA: TGTGCCAGCAGTAAACCCGGGACGGTCTCTGGAAACACCATATATTTT.

The chain recombines TRBV6-5 with TRBJ2-7; TRBD1 aligns across 8 bases. This CDR3 has 13 residues. Trimming at V came to 10 bases and at J to 0 bases, leaving 5 bases not matched to a gene. CDR1 is MNHEY and CDR2 is SVGAGI in the germline V gene. CDR3 sequence reads: CATLDRGSYEQYF. The CDR3 bases are TGTGCCACCCTAGACAGGGGCTCCTACGAGCAGTACTTC.